This T cell receptor (beta chain) was sequenced during a study of cytomegalovirus exposure and HLA in healthy donors (dated by TCRdb to 2016 to 2017). Background for the entire study: In an earlier analysis of 587 of the donors, 250 to 350 Gb of sequence data and 117 million unique TCR beta sequences from about 190 million T cells were reported. Donor age, sex, ethnicity and CMV serostatus were collected together with the repertoire data. The study aimed to test whether cataloging public T cell receptors could reveal signatures of past pathogen exposure. About five DR-DQ haplotypes were treated as single units for association and clustering because of strong linkage in the cohort. Among about 360 genotyped donors of the cohort, an average of approximately 250,000 unique TCR beta nucleotide sequences were sequenced per donor, roughly 20% of them non-productive. About 280 gigabases of sequencing data and around 90 million unique TCR sequences made up an early release that covered roughly 670 HLA-typed donors. All discovery cohort repertoires had been generated using a single sequencing platform. The study profiled the T cell repertoires of approximately 700 subjects by immunosequencing and related them to cytomegalovirus serostatus. Class I and class II HLA loci were covered by the typing at four-digit resolution. To decide whether each TCR beta V gene segment behaved as functional or pseudogenic, an earlier analysis of fewer than 750 of the donors relied on high-throughput TCR beta sequencing. Genome-wide SNP genotypes for about 60% of the roughly 700 donors were used in a later genetic analysis, which treated that subset as a discovery cohort. In a later analysis, previously published TCR beta repertoires from 550 to 700 donors were re-analyzed and high-resolution HLA genotyping was added so that TCR occurrence patterns could be studied. Typing coverage differed by locus: A, B, C, DRB1 and DQB1 were typed in roughly 629-640 donors, DQA1 in roughly 510, DPA1 in nearly 610, and DPB1 in just under 490. Along with the roughly 670-subject first cohort, a separate validation cohort of 120 different subjects was used. To predict cytomegalovirus infection status, the study brought together high-throughput TCR immunosequencing, statistical association of individual TCRs with disease status, and machine learning. The genetic ancestry cluster associated with self-reported Caucasian donors included about 84% of the 398 genotyped donors. Rather than drawing on any new phenotypic data, the later analysis identified candidate immune exposures from TCR beta sequences and the way those sequences occurred across donors.

Details on this clone: The antigen it binds to is not known. Base quality data are lacking; no much larger clone is found one base away.

The cohort consisted of approximately 690 healthy bone marrow donors. All cohort members were sampled while nominally healthy, although unrecorded immune exposures were likely present. The donor tested CMV seronegative and was one of the 352 seronegative cohort members. A peripheral blood sample was collected from each donor, and TCR beta sequencing was performed on peripheral blood mononuclear cells. The Qiagen DNeasy Blood Extraction Kit was used to extract genomic DNA from the blood cell samples. General findings and caveats noted by the study authors: Because counts were too low, 15 to 20 rarely observed V segments, including chromosome 9 orphons, were excluded from the earlier analysis of under 650 of the donors. The only immune exposure information available for the cohort was CMV serostatus. In a later analysis, HLA-associated TCR beta chains were found to be more clonally expanded and to have lower generation probabilities than equally common non-associated chains. HLA typing was unavailable for some donors at each locus, so association tests used only the typed subset. In vitro tests confirmed that a few of the cytomegalovirus-associated TCR beta chains recognize cytomegalovirus antigens. In both the original and validation cohorts, the classifier was reported to diagnose cytomegalovirus status with high specificity and sensitivity. Strong co-occurrence of HLA alleles, especially DR and DQ, made assigning TCR associations to individual alleles difficult. In a later genetic analysis, a missense DCLRE1C variant was associated with V-gene and J-gene trimming of TCR beta chains, and the association was replicated in an independent cohort. This cohort had only TCR beta chains sequenced, and the lack of alpha or paired-chain data limited which features could be detected. Across donors, most TCR sequences were observed very rarely, whereas some public TCRs were present in many individuals. In a later analysis, more than 15,000 TCR beta sequences were associated with specific HLA alleles at a false discovery rate of 0.05. Linkage disequilibrium might explain the correlated functional status among segregating V segments, but an unknown experimental factor could not be ruled out. According to a later analysis, TCR association rates differed among HLA loci, with DRB1 alleles showing the most associated TCRs and HLA-C alleles showing the fewest. A further reported finding was that TCR beta sequences accurately predicted the HLA-A and HLA-B alleles for most subjects in the first cohort. The study gave a list of under 200 TCR beta chains associated with cytomegalovirus. A cluster of highly shared sequence variants was judged likely to represent a technical artifact of the sequencing pipeline. Compared with the approximately 720-donor mean, donors in an Asian-associated ancestry cluster had fewer N-insertions in productive TCRs, according to a later genetic analysis. In a later analysis, several top co-occurrence clusters were reported to appear linked to parvovirus B19, influenza, CMV and Epstein-Barr virus. An earlier analysis of 587 of the donors showed that most TCR beta V segments appeared in productive rearrangements either about 87% or about 30% of the time, which broadly matched IMGT annotations. Some IMGT-functional V segments, including TRBV6-2 and TRBV6-3, could not be told apart with the 87-base-pair reads, so those segments were excluded. A later analysis found that most CMV-associated TCR beta chains appeared HLA-restricted, with HLA associations seemingly driven largely by CMV exposure. Roughly uniform sequencing depth across donors was assumed in presence/absence analyses, although this assumption may not hold. The authors suggested that the approach could potentially be extended to other disease states and immunological phenotypes.

Libraries came from the immunoSEQ multiplex PCR assay. The multiplex PCR relied on a mix of 60 forward primers for TCR Vbeta segments and 13 reverse primers for TCR Jbeta segments. A multiplex PCR assay on genomic DNA amplified the CDR3 region of rearranged TCR beta genes. The amplified TCR beta libraries were sequenced on the Illumina HiSeq System as 87-base-pair reads. The authors processed their data as follows. A later analysis tallied roughly 80 million unique TCR beta chains across the 600 to 700 repertoires, and roughly 11 million of those chains were shared by two or more donors. Raw reads were error-corrected and collapsed into unique sequences with a nearest-neighbor algorithm that merged closely related sequences to remove PCR and sequencing errors. To assign V, D and J gene segments, CDR3 sequences were aligned to IMGT reference sequences. For a sequence to be retained, a match of at least six nucleotides to both a V gene segment and a J gene segment was required. A rearrangement counted as productive if the CDR3 had no stop codons and remained in frame with V and J, and every other rearrangement counted as non-productive. Following IMGT convention, CDR3 was defined as the stretch from the second conserved V-encoded cysteine to the conserved J-encoded phenylalanine. The earlier analysis of a few hundred of the donors excluded sequences that lacked an unambiguous match to a single V gene segment. An earlier analysis of fewer than 750 of the donors classified V segments as functional when productive rearrangements were above 56.7% and as segregating when the standard deviation between donors was above 5%. A statistical classification framework was developed to diagnose cytomegalovirus status using the catalog of TCR beta chain sequences. In a later analysis, V and J genes were assigned by comparing TCR nucleotide sequences against IMGT/GENE-DB human TR gene sequences. In a later analysis, CDR3 sequences and most-parsimonious VDJ recombination scenarios were assigned using the TCRdist pipeline. In a later analysis, every TCR beta chain was defined by the combination of its CDR3 amino acid sequence and its V-gene family, and reads without a unique V-gene family were dropped. To address suspected cross-contamination and a sequencing artifact, a later analysis removed around 590 highly shared, low-generation-probability nucleotide sequences. A later analysis calculated a clonal expansion index for each public chain from normalized within-repertoire ranks of inferred template counts. Generation probabilities in a later analysis came from a VDJ recombination model fitted to out-of-frame rearrangements, and those results were checked against IGoR. In a later analysis, hypergeometric tests were used to score TCR-TCR, TCR-HLA and TCR-CMV co-occurrence, with a repertoire-size bias correction applied to TCR pairs. In a later analysis, false discovery rates were estimated by permuting HLA or CMV assignments 20 times. A later analysis grouped co-occurring TCRs with DBSCAN, adding TCRdist sequence similarity when clustering within HLA-allele-positive subsets. For co-occurrence clustering, repertoires with fewer than 30,000 or more than 120,000 public chains were excluded, along with roughly 5 repertoires with anomalous nucleotide sharing. TCRdb holds this immuneACCESS table with in-frame rearrangements only. Some clones are missing; in checked studies, unresolved V genes explain under half, and the rest has no known cause. V, J and clone size derive from that table, while D and trimming were established from the DNA sequence. The sample yields about 110,000 clones; roughly 15% were counted once. Approximately 0.8% of the sample belongs to the ten largest clones.

The CDR1 and CDR2 encoded by the germline V gene are MDHEN and SYDVKM. Counted from cysteine to phenylalanine, this CDR3 has 14 amino acids. The read is trimmed to its CDR3 DNA, 42 bases read in frame from base 1. V is cut back by 5 bases and J by 4 bases, with 7 bases in the junction unmatched. The chain employs TRBV28 and TRBJ1-2; TRBD1 aligns with 7 central bases. The clonotype comes from a female donor in good health and CMV-seronegative. The specimen sequenced was PBMCs. DNA sequence: TGTGCCAGCAGTCGACAGGGAAGGAGCTATGGCTACACCTTC. Its amino acids are CASSRQGRSYGYTF.